Each of the 17 T cell receptor beta chains below was sequenced from the same sample in a study of cytomegalovirus exposure and HLA in healthy donors. Primers: 60 Vbeta forward and 13 Jbeta reverse. Sequencing was performed with immunoSEQ multiplex PCR; in TCRdb, only in-frame clones are kept and a portion is missing. The table lists around 200,000 clones, approximately 80% of them singletons, with over 1.1% in the top ten. Material for sequencing was PBMCs. The receptors were gathered from a girl between 10 and 17 years old in good health and CMV-seronegative.

The chain couples TRBV28 to TRBJ2-2; TRBD1 agrees at 7 bases. CDR3 size: 13 residues. V shed 8 bases, J shed 4 bases, and the junction held 4 bases outside the gene matches. CDR1 MDHEN and CDR2 SYDVKM come from the germline V gene. Here the CDR3 DNA reads TGTGCCAGCCTGGGGACAGCCACCGGGGAGCTGTTTTTT. Protein product: CASLGTATGELFF.

The chain recombines TRBV2 with TRBJ2-1; 8 bases agree with TRBD1. The CDR3 spans 15 residues. V shed 5 bases and J 0 bases; nucleotides not matched to a gene: 3. Germline V gives CDR1 SNHLY, CDR2 FYNNEI. The CDR3 DNA sequence: TGTGCCAGCAGTAGGGACAGGAGCTCCTACAATGAGCAGTTCTTC. It codes for CASSRDRSSYNEQFF.

The chain has TRBV14 and TRBJ1-4; D possibly corresponds to TRBD1 (5 bases). Trimming took 1 base from V and 9 from J, leaving 15 bases between them. CDR1 is SGHDN and CDR2 is FVKESK in the germline V gene. The CDR3 spans 15 residues. The chain's CDR3 is CASSQGTRQLQKLFF. The CDR3 region has the DNA TGTGCCAGCAGCCAAGGAACGAGACAGCTTCAAAAACTGTTTTTT. The full variable domain, completed using reference TRBV14 and TRBJ1-4, is EAGVTQFPSHSVIEKGQTVTLRCDPISGHDNLYWYRRVMGKEIKFLLHFVKESKQDESGMPNNRFLAERTGGTYSTLKVQPAELEDSGVYFCASSQGTRQLQKLFFGSGTQLSVL.

This chain connects TRBV28 to TRBJ2-5; a weak D match, TRBD1 (5 bases). CDR3 length: 15 amino acids. V lost 2 bases, J lost 0 bases, and 10 bases lay in between. The germline V gene encodes CDR1 MDHEN and CDR2 SYDVKM. Here the CDR3 DNA reads TGTGCCAGCAGTTTAAGGCGACAGAACCAAGAGACCCAGTACTTC. It specifies CASSLRRQNQETQYF.

The chain employs TRBV27 and TRBJ2-5; TRBD2 matches 8 bases. Germline CDR1 is MNHEY and CDR2 is SMNVEV (reference sequence). The CDR3 length is 16 residues. With V trimmed by 4 bases and J by 4 bases, 11 bases remained unmatched. The CDR3 nucleotides are TGTGCCAGCAGTTCATCATCGGGACTAGATATAGAGACCCAGTACTTC. Its protein is CASSSSSGLDIETQYF.

The CDR3 reads CASSRMDGTGDRGNQPQHF. CDR3 nucleotides: TGTGCCAGCAGCCGGATGGATGGGACAGGGGATCGGGGCAATCAGCCCCAGCATTTT. The chain uses TRBV5-8 and TRBJ1-5, with TRBD1 matching 10 bases. Looked up from germline, CDR1 is SGHTS and CDR2 is YDEGEE. This CDR3 region has 19 residues. J lost 2 bases, V lost 4 bases, and 15 bases had no gene match. The full variable domain, in which reference TRBV5-8 and TRBJ1-5 provide the parts outside the CDR3, is EAGVTQSPTHLIKTRGQQATLRCSPISGHTSVYWYQQALGLGLQFLLWYDEGEERNRGNFPPRFSGRQFPNYSSELNVNALELEDSALYLCASSRMDGTGDRGNQPQHFGDGTRLSIL.

V gene TRBV15 combines with J gene TRBJ1-6; D is uncertain. The V gene lost 0 bases and the J gene lost 9 bases, with 12 bases spanning the gap. CDR1 and CDR2 (germline): LNHNV, YYDKDF (reference sequence). This CDR3 region has 15 residues. The CDR3 DNA reads as TGTGCCACCAGCAGAGATTCGGCAGGCAGTTCACCCCTCCACTTT. This sequence encodes CATSRDSAGSSPLHF.

This rearrangement joins TRBV28 to TRBJ2-7; a weak D match, TRBD1 (6 bases). V lost 4 bases to trimming and J lost 1 base, with 11 bases between them. From germline, CDR1 is MDHEN and CDR2 SYDVKM. The CDR3 has 14 residues. CDR3 protein: CASSYPGASYEQYF. The CDR3 DNA follows: TGTGCCAGCAGTTACCCAGGGGCTTCCTACGAGCAGTACTTC. The full variable domain, in which reference TRBV28 and TRBJ2-7 provide the parts outside the CDR3, is DVKVTQSSRYLVKRTGEKVFLECVQDMDHENMFWYRQDPGLGLRLIYFSYDVKMKEKGDIPEGYSVSREKKERFSLILESASTNQTSMYLCASSYPGASYEQYFGPGTRLTVT.

This chain links TRBV11-2 with TRBJ1-4; 7 bases map to TRBD1. The CDR3 extends over 14 amino acids. Trimming removed 5 bases from V and 6 bases from J; junction bases left unmatched: 6. Germline V lookup: CDR1 SGHAT, CDR2 FQNNGV. The CDR3 reads CASSVDRWDEKLFF. The DNA for the CDR3 is TGTGCCAGCAGCGTGGACAGGTGGGATGAAAAACTGTTTTTT. The whole variable domain, remainder taken from reference TRBV11-2 and TRBJ1-4, is EAGVAQSPRYKIIEKRQSVAFWCNPISGHATLYWYQQILGQGPKLLIQFQNNGVVDDSQLPKDRFSAERLKGVDSTLKIQPAKLEDSAVYLCASSVDRWDEKLFFGSGTQLSVL.

This chain joins TRBV5-6 and TRBJ2-3; 8 bases match TRBD2. This CDR3 has 16 residues. Germline CDR1 and CDR2: SGHDT and YYEEEE. V trimming: 1 base; J trimming: 11 bases; junction bases outside the gene matches: 15. The CDR3 DNA is TGTGCCAGCAGCTTGTCACTAGCGGCGACTCGGGGGGTGCAGTATTTT. The encoded protein is CASSLSLAATRGVQYF.

For this clone: Other DNA sequences of this sample code for an identical CDR3. The CDR3 here is CASSPAETQYF. The CDR3 DNA sequence: TGTGCCAGCTCCCCCGCGGAGACCCAGTACTTC. The V gene is TRBV18, the J gene TRBJ2-5; D ambiguous. Per the germline V gene, CDR1 is KGHSH and CDR2 is LQKENI. V shed 6 bases and J shed 5 bases, with 7 bases lying between them. The CDR3 loop spans 11 amino acids.

The chain recombines TRBV25-1 with TRBJ1-3; no reliable D call. The CDR3 has 14 amino acids. The V end lost 6 bases, the J end lost 1 base, and 10 bases lay between the germline ends. Germline V gives CDR1 MGHDK, CDR2 SYGVNS. In nucleotides, the CDR3 is TGTGCCAGCAGGACGACGGGGTCTGGAAACACCATATATTTT. Protein sequence: CASRTTGSGNTIYF.

This clone has more than one count but fewer than ten. The chain uses TRBV6-1 and TRBJ2-7, with no clear D. The CDR3 runs to 13 residues. V was cut by 1 base and J by 6 bases, with 10 bases left in between. In germline, CDR1 is MNHNS, CDR2 SASEGT. This CDR3 is CASSEGGVGEQYF. The CDR3 bases are TGTGCCAGCAGTGAAGGAGGAGTGGGCGAGCAGTACTTC.

This clone was detected a few times. The chain links TRBV29-1 to TRBJ1-2; possible D gene TRBD1, 5 bases. CDR3 size: 14 residues. V lost 3 bases, J lost 13 bases, and 24 bases lay in between. Germline lookup yields CDR1 SQVTM and CDR2 ANQGSEA. This CDR3 reads CSVEETRGNPLVTF. CDR3 nucleotide sequence: TGCAGCGTTGAGGAAACAAGGGGAAATCCCTTAGTCACCTTC.

The chain is built from TRBV6-1 and TRBJ1-6, with 8 bases fitting TRBD1. Per germline, CDR1 MNHNS and CDR2 SASEGT. The trim removed 11 bases at V and 7 bases at J, leaving 7 bases unmatched. The CDR3 totals 13 residues. The CDR3 sequence: CAGSTGENSPLHF. CDR3 coding DNA: TGTGCCGGATCGACAGGGGAGAATTCACCCCTCCACTTT.

The CDR3 DNA is TGTGCCAGCACGACCCCAGGGGGCTACGAGCAGTACTTC. It translates to CASTTPGGYEQYF. The chain couples TRBV28 to TRBJ2-7; TRBD1 matches 7 bases. The CDR3 extends over 13 amino acids. Losses at the gene ends were 7 bases for V and 3 bases for J; bases not matched to a gene: 6. Germline lookup yields CDR1 MDHEN and CDR2 SYDVKM.

V gene TRBV28 combines with J gene TRBJ1-2, with no clear D. Germline CDR1 MDHEN, CDR2 SYDVKM. CDR3 length: 12 residues. V was clipped by 6 bases and J by 5 bases, with 10 bases between them. CDR3 amino acids: CASRTEPYGYTF. DNA of the CDR3: TGTGCCAGCAGGACTGAACCTTATGGCTACACCTTC.